This T cell receptor (beta chain) stems from a study of blood T cell repertoires in COVID-19. For the study at large: The samples span acute and convalescent COVID-19 from the United States, Italy and Spain.

Participant-given clinical history determined each cohort assignment. As handled by the study authors: Scientists estimated how many nucleated cells there were by amplifying reference gene primers. The protocol was immunoSEQ multiplex PCR, while the TCRdb copy is restricted to in-frame clones and leaves out a portion. V, J and clone size are those of that table, while D and trimming were read from the DNA. Of 200,000 to 250,000 clones listed, 81% are singletons. CDR1 KGHSH and CDR2 LQKENI come from the germline V gene. Trimming removed 6 bases at V and 0 bases at J, with 12 bases between. The CDR3 length is 15 residues.

The clonotype originates from a woman aged 50 to 65 with acute COVID-19. What was sequenced was PBMCs or T cells enriched from blood (not recorded which). The J gene is TRBJ1-5, the V gene TRBV18, with D possibly TRBD1 on 5 matching bases. In nucleotides, the CDR3 is TGTGCCAGCTCTCAGACAGCCCCTAGCAATCAGCCCCAGCATTTT. It codes for CASSQTAPSNQPQHF.